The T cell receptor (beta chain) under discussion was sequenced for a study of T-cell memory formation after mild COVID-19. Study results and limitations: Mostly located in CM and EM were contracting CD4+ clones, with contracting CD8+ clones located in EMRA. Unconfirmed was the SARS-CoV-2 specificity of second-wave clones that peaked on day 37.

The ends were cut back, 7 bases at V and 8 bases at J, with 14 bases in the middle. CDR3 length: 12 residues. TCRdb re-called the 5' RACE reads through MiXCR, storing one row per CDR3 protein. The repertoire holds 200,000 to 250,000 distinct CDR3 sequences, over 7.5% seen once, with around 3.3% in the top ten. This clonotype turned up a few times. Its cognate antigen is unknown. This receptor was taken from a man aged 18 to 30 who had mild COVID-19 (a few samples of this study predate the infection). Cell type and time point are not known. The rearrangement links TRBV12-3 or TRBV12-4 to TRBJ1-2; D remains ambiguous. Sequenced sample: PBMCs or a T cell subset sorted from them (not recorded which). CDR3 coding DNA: TGTGCCAGCACACTCGAAAGAGGGGGCTACACCTTC. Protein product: CASTLERGGYTF.